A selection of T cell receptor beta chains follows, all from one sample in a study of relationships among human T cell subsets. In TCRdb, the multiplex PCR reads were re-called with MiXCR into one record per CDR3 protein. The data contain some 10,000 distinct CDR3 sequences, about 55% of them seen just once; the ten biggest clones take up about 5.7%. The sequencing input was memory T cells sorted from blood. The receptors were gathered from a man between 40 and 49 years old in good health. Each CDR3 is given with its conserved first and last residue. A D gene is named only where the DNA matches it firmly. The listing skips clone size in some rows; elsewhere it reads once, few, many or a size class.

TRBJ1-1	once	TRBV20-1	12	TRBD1	TGCAGTGCGGACACAGGGGGCACTGAAGCTTTCTTT	CSADTGGTEAFF
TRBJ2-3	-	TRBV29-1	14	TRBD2	TGCAGCGTGCAAGCGGGGGCCACCACAGATACGCAGTATTTT	CSVQAGATTDTQYF
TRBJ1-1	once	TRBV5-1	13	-	TGCGCCAGCAGCCCGGCATCGGGGACTGAAGCTTTCTTT	CASSPASGTEAFF
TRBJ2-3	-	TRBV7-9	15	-	TGTGCCAGCAGCCCACCTGCGAGGGGCACAGATACGCAGTATTTT	CASSPPARGTDTQYF
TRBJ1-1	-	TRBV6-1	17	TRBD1	TGTGCCAGCAGTGCCCGGGACAGGGGTTATCCAGGCACTGAAGCTTTCTTT	CASSARDRGYPGTEAFF
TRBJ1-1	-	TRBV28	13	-	TGTGCCAGCAGTTTTGCTGGGGACACTGAAGCTTTCTTT	CASSFAGDTEAFF
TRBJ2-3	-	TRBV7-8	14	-	TGTGCCAGCAGCCTAACGGTTGGCACAGATACGCAGTATTTT	CASSLTVGTDTQYF
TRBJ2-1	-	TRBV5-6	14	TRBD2	TGTGCCAGCTCCAGCGGGAGGGCCTACAATGAGCAGTTCTTC	CASSSGRAYNEQFF
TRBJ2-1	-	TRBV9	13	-	TGTGCCAGCAGCGTGTTTGAGTACAATGAGCAGTTCTTC	CASSVFEYNEQFF
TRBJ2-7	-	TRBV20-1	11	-	TGCAGTGTAAGGCCGCGGAGCGAGCAGTACTTC	CSVRPRSEQYF
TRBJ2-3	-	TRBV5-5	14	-	TGTGCCAGCAGCCCCGGACGAGGTAAAGATACGCAGTATTTT	CASSPGRGKDTQYF
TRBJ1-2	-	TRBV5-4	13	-	TGTGCCAGCAGCCTTGACCCTGCAGATGGCTACACCTTC	CASSLDPADGYTF
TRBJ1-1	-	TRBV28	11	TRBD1	TGTGCCAGCAGTTCGGACAGGGACGCTTTCTTT	CASSSDRDAFF
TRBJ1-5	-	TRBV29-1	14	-	TGCAGCGTTTCCGGGACGAATGGCGGGCAGCCCCAGCATTTT	CSVSGTNGGQPQHF
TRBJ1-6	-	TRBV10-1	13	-	TGCGCCATTCTGACGGGGACCATTTCACCCCTCCACTTT	CAILTGTISPLHF
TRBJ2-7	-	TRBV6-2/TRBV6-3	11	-	TGTGCCAGCAGCTCGCGCTACGAGCAGTACTTC	CASSSRYEQYF
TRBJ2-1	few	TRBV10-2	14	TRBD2	TGCGCCAGCAGGAAGGAAGCGGGAGGGTCTGAGCAGTTCTTC	CASRKEAGGSEQFF